The 20 T cell receptor beta chains below were found in one sample sequenced in a study of CD8+CD57+ T cells in acquired aplastic anemia (dated by TCRdb to the late 2010s). TCRdb shows the sequencer as Illumina HiSeq 2000. Profiling of TCR beta VDJ combinations and CDR3 sequences used genomic DNA as the template. TCRdb reanalyzed the raw reads on its own, using fastp at Q25 for trimming and MiXCR for clone calling, and kept in-frame beta chains. Each CDR3 protein gets just one entry, which takes the most common genes and DNA from the rows behind it. The sample yields over 150,000 distinct CDR3 sequences; about 64% were counted once. The top ten hold more than 35% of the sample. Patients chosen for sequencing had shown expansion of CD8+CD57+ cells by flow cytometry. The source material was sorted CD4+, CD8+, or CD8+CD57+ T cells (not recorded which) from PBMCs. These receptor sequences come from a human donor with aplastic anemia.

The rearrangement joins TRBV15 to TRBJ2-5, with D perhaps being TRBD1 or TRBD2 (5 bases each). Per germline, CDR1 LNHNV and CDR2 YYDKDF (reference sequence). CDR3 length: 13 residues. Deletions cut 7 bases from V and 5 bases from J, with 14 bases between. For the CDR3, the DNA is TGTGCCACCACACGGGGCGGTGTGGAGACCCAGTACTTC. It yields the protein CATTRGGVETQYF.

The chain links TRBV2 to TRBJ1-6; D is ambiguous. CDR1 is SNHLY, CDR2 FYNNEI, per germline. The CDR3 is 11 amino acids. V was shortened by 3 bases and J by 9 bases, with 3 bases between the two germline ends. The CDR3 reads CASSDISPLHF. CDR3 nucleotide sequence: TGTGCCAGCAGTGACATTTCACCCCTCCACTTT.

In this sample, this clonotype turned up a few times. The chain is built from TRBV15 and TRBJ1-2, with 12 positions matching TRBD1. CDR3 length: 17 amino acids. The V gene end was trimmed by 3 bases and the J gene end by 2 bases; junction bases not matched to a gene: 7. Germline V gene sequence: CDR1 LNHNV, CDR2 YYDKDF (reference sequence). CDR3 in amino acids: CATSSLGQGARNYGYTF. In DNA form, the CDR3 reads TGTGCCACCAGCAGTCTGGGACAGGGGGCACGGAACTATGGCTACACCTTC.

V usage is TRBV29-1 and J usage is TRBJ2-5; no firm D call. V dropped 0 bases and J dropped 0 bases, with 5 bases sitting between them. Germline V gives CDR1 SQVTM, CDR2 ANQGSEA. This CDR3 is built from 13 residues. CDR3 amino acids: CSVEDGYQETQYF. In nucleotides, the CDR3 is TGCAGCGTTGAAGACGGATACCAAGAGACCCAGTACTTC. Complete variable domain (other parts from reference TRBV29-1 and TRBJ2-5): SAVISQKPSRDICQRGTSLTIQCQVDSQVTMMFWYRQQPGQSLTLIATANQGSEATYESGFVIDKFPISRPNLTFSTLTVSNMSPEDSSIYLCSVEDGYQETQYFGPGTRLLVL.

J is TRBJ2-5 and V is TRBV6-7, with a tentative D call TRBD1 (6 bases). TRBV6-7 is filed as an ORF, its function uncertain. Trimming stripped 10 bases from V and 1 base from J, with 13 bases between. The CDR3 has 13 residues. The CDR3 DNA follows: TGTGCCATCAGGCGACAGGTCCAAGAGACCCAGTACTTC. It translates to CAIRRQVQETQYF.

J is TRBJ2-2 and V is TRBV7-9; the D gene is possibly TRBD2 (6 bases). The CDR3 covers 16 residues. Germline values: CDR1 SEHNR, CDR2 FQNEAQ (reference sequence). Deletions cut 5 bases from V and 3 bases from J, with 16 bases between. CDR3 bases: TGTGCCAGCAGCCAAAGCGGGTACGGCTACACCGGGGAGCTGTTTTTT. It encodes CASSQSGYGYTGELFF.

This chain connects TRBV19 to TRBJ2-7; the match to TRBD2 covers 9 bases. The V segment lost 4 bases and the J segment 7 bases; nucleotides outside the gene matches: 5. This CDR3 is built from 13 residues. Germline V gives CDR1 LNHDA, CDR2 SQIVND (reference sequence). The CDR3 DNA follows: TGTGCCAGTAGTACACCGCGGGAGGGTGAGCAGTACTTC. Translating gives CASSTPREGEQYF.

V and J are TRBV20-1 and TRBJ2-1; a possible D gene is TRBD1 (6 bases). The V end lost 1 base, the J end lost 8 bases, and 18 bases lay between the germline ends. The CDR3 is 15 residues long. Germline V gene sequence: CDR1 DFQATT, CDR2 SNEGSKA (reference sequence). CDR3 sequence: CSARVGGRDLDEQFF. CDR3 nucleotide sequence: TGCAGTGCTAGAGTAGGGGGTCGGGATCTGGATGAGCAGTTCTTC.

The chain couples TRBV10-3 to TRBJ2-7, with TRBD2 matching over 7 bases. The J segment lost 7 bases and the V segment lost 3 bases, leaving 12 bases of the junction unmatched. The CDR3 contains 15 residues. Germline CDR1 ENHRY, CDR2 SYGVKD. The CDR3 spells CAISDTGGSSEEQYF. In DNA, the CDR3 is TGTGCCATCAGTGACACGGGGGGAAGTTCCGAAGAGCAGTACTTC.

CDR3 bases: TGCAGTGCTACCCCGGACACCGACTCCTACGAGCAGTACTTC. Encoded protein: CSATPDTDSYEQYF. This chain connects TRBV20-1 to TRBJ2-7; weak D call: TRBD1 (5 bases). V gave up 4 bases and J gave up 0 bases, with 13 bases separating them. CDR1 is DFQATT, CDR2 SNEGSKA, per germline (reference sequence). This CDR3 is 14 amino acids long.

The chain employs TRBV10-1 and TRBJ2-1; 9 bases align to TRBD1. This CDR3 has 14 residues. Per the germline V gene, CDR1 is WNHNN and CDR2 is SYGVQD (reference sequence). V lost 7 bases to trimming and J lost 6 bases; unmatched junction nucleotides: 7. CDR3 bases: TGCGCCAGCATTCCGGGACAGGGACCCAATGAGCAGTTCTTC. Amino acids: CASIPGQGPNEQFF.

The V call is TRBV29-1, the J call TRBJ2-5; TRBD2 aligns across 8 bases. The germline V gene encodes CDR1 SQVTM and CDR2 ANQGSEA. The CDR3 is 13 residues long. V gave up 1 base and J gave up 3 bases; unmatched junction bases: 1. CDR3 DNA: TGCAGCGTTGAAGTAGCGGGGAAAGAGACCCAGTACTTC. Amino acid sequence: CSVEVAGKETQYF. The entire variable domain, with the rest obtained from reference TRBV29-1 and TRBJ2-5, is as follows: SAVISQKPSRDICQRGTSLTIQCQVDSQVTMMFWYRQQPGQSLTLIATANQGSEATYESGFVIDKFPISRPNLTFSTLTVSNMSPEDSSIYLCSVEVAGKETQYFGPGTRLLVL.

The rearrangement joins TRBV2 to TRBJ2-5, with 7 bases that match TRBD1. Germline CDR1 reads SNHLY; CDR2 reads FYNNEI. V lost 6 bases, J lost 3 bases, and 4 bases stayed unmatched. The CDR3 is 13 amino acids. The CDR3 region has the DNA TGTGCCAGCAGAAGGGACAGAGAAGAGACCCAGTACTTC. Residues: CASRRDREETQYF.

This clonotype came up a few times. A clone one base away is much larger, so this may be a read error. This rearrangement joins TRBV10-3 to TRBJ2-1; 10 bases fit TRBD1. From germline, CDR1 is ENHRY and CDR2 SYGVKD. The CDR3 is made up of 17 amino acids. The DNA for the CDR3 is TGTGTCATCAGAGTCTTTCGGGGACAGGGGAACTACAATGAGCAGTTCTTC. Protein sequence: CVIRVFRGQGNYNEQFF.

The V and J genes are TRBV7-8 and TRBJ1-6; no clear D gene. Germline CDR1 and CDR2: SGHVS and FQNEAQ. V was clipped by 5 bases and J by 0 bases, with 14 bases between them. The CDR3 consists of 17 residues. The CDR3 here is CASSPQPRSSYNSPLHF. The CDR3 DNA is TGTGCCAGCAGCCCCCAACCACGGAGCTCCTATAATTCACCCCTCCACTTT.

This clonotype was seen just once. The chain combines TRBV7-8 with TRBJ2-7, with 10 positions matching TRBD2. Losses at the gene ends were 6 bases for V and 3 bases for J; bases not matched to a gene: 8. The CDR3 consists of 15 residues. Germline CDR1 and CDR2: SGHVS and FQNEAQ. This chain's CDR3 is CASREALAGDYEQYF. The CDR3 coding sequence is TGTGCCAGCAGGGAGGCGCTAGCGGGGGACTACGAGCAGTACTTC.

V is TRBV5-1 and J is TRBJ2-5; 13 bases are shared with TRBD2. Per the germline V gene, CDR1 is SGHRS and CDR2 is YFSETQ. The CDR3 is made up of 16 amino acids. The V segment lost 3 bases and the J segment 3 bases; nucleotides outside the gene matches: 5. The CDR3 here is CASSSSGLAGKETQYF. CDR3 DNA: TGCGCCAGCAGCTCCTCGGGACTAGCGGGAAAAGAGACCCAGTACTTC.

In this sample, this clonotype turned up a few times. The chain joins TRBV20-1 to TRBJ2-7, with D tentatively TRBD1 (6 bases). V was shortened by 0 bases and J by 4 bases, with 19 bases between the two germline ends. The V gene's germline CDR1 is DFQATT and CDR2 SNEGSKA (reference sequence). This CDR3 has 16 residues. The CDR3 is CSARDWGQHSDYEQYF. The CDR3 nucleotides are TGCAGTGCTAGAGACTGGGGGCAGCATTCGGATTACGAGCAGTACTTC.

The chain recombines TRBV4-1 with TRBJ1-6; no clear D. Germline V gene data show CDR1 as MGHRA and CDR2 as YSYEKL. V gave up 8 bases and J gave up 5 bases, with 4 bases separating them. The CDR3 runs 11 residues. The CDR3 region is CASPDNSPLHF. The CDR3 coding sequence is TGCGCCAGCCCTGATAATTCACCCCTCCACTTT.

This clonotype was recorded once. The chain employs TRBV6-1 and TRBJ1-3; perhaps TRBD1 as D (5 bases). CDR1 is MNHNS and CDR2 is SASEGT in the germline V gene. The CDR3 loop spans 15 amino acids. V lost 3 bases and J lost 0, with 9 bases in between. CDR3 bases: TGTGCCAGCAGTGATGGGGGTGACTCTGGAAACACCATATATTTT. Its protein is CASSDGGDSGNTIYF.